This T cell receptor beta chain originates from a study of tumor-infiltrating lymphocytes in localized non-small cell lung cancer (dated by TCRdb to the early 2020s). Study-wide context: The cohort included patients whose samples were collected after neoadjuvant chemotherapy, as well as both smokers and never-smokers and several histologies. Each patient provided resected tumor tissue plus uninvolved lung tissue from the same patient, with the uninvolved lung tissue described as non-adjacent to the tumor. TCR sequencing was one of several integrated assays, alongside flow cytometry, multiplex immunofluorescence, RNA-seq, exome sequencing and proteomics, applied to the same patients. In total, the ICON cohort consisted of fewer than 180 surgical patients with localized non-small cell lung cancer who had their tumors resected. The paired tumor versus uninvolved lung comparison of immunoSEQ T-cell fraction included a few dozen patients. Paper-wide results and their limitations: Since assay coverage differed from patient to patient depending on how much tissue was available, TCR sequencing was done for only a subset of the cohort. TCR-derived T-cell fraction did not differ between the flow cytometry-defined immunotypes IM1 (good prognosis) and IM2 (poor prognosis). Higher T cell infiltration in tumors than in uninvolved lung tissue was supported by TCRbeta sequencing, consistent with immunofluorescence CD3 counts. Because different assays used different pieces of the same tissue, technical variation could not be distinguished from intratumor heterogeneity.

The CDR1 and CDR2 encoded by the germline V gene are SGHDT and YYEEEE. CDR3 length: 14 amino acids, cysteine to phenylalanine. Here the CDR3 DNA is all that survives: 42 bases in frame from base 1. V gives up 1 base and J gives up 8 bases, and the segment between their germline ends measures 12 bases. As to this clone: This clone's antigen is unknown. It has no much larger one-base neighbor in the sample; base qualities were not kept.

The T-cell fraction in tumor and uninvolved lung tissue was obtained from TCR sequencing using the immunoSEQ assay. In the original analysis: For survival analysis, patients were split into high (upper tertile) and low (lower two tertiles) T-cell fraction groups and compared by log-rank test. A signed-rank test was used to test paired tumor versus uninvolved lung differences in T-cell fraction. TCRdb provides this immuneACCESS table in a form limited to in-frame rearrangements. Some clones are lacking; in checked studies, under half of them reflect an unresolved V gene, and why the rest are absent is not known. The D gene and trimming were derived from the DNA, and the V and J assignments and clone size from that table. This sample holds 12,000 or so clones; about 75% were observed only once. The top ten hold about 15% of the sample. The first patient joined ICON in early 2016, and enrollment wrapped up when the last patient was enrolled in September 2018. A subcohort of some 77 patients provided fresh tumor and matched uninvolved tissue for in-depth immune analyses, with TCR sequencing among those analyses. DNA for TCR sequencing was isolated from bulk tissue, and no cell sorting was done.

The receptor comes from a human donor with non-small cell lung cancer. The sequence is built from TRBV5-6 and TRBJ1-4, with the D gene not confidently named. Input material: uninvolved lung tissue not adjacent to the tumor. The nucleotide sequence is given as TGTGCCAGCAGCTTGATCGCGAGAGGAGAAAAACTGTTTTTT. Protein translation: CASSLIARGEKLFF.